This entry lists 14 T cell receptor beta chains sequenced from one sample in a study of blood T cell repertoires in COVID-19 (dated by TCRdb to between 2020 and 2021). Receptors were amplified or captured by the immunoSEQ multiplex PCR assay. The clones in this table, taken by TCRdb from immuneACCESS, are in-frame only. Not every clone is retained; where verified, under half of the shortfall comes from an unresolved V gene, and the cause of the rest is unknown. This sample has 250,000 to 350,000 clones in its table, and 70% to 90% of those were observed once. Jointly, the top ten make up roughly 5% of the sample. Source material: PBMCs or T cells enriched from blood (not recorded which). The source is a woman in her twenties or thirties who had recovered from COVID-19.

This clone appeared once. The V and J genes are TRBV2 and TRBJ2-3; possibly TRBD1 for D (6 bases). V was pared by 4 bases and J by 1 base, with 6 bases between. Germline CDR1 reads SNHLY; CDR2 reads FYNNEI. CDR3 length equals 13 residues. CDR3 sequence (DNA): TGTGCCAGCAGTGGACAGGGCACAGATACGCAGTATTTT. This encodes CASSGQGTDTQYF.

The V gene is TRBV7-2, the J gene TRBJ1-5; D gene ambiguous. V lost 0 bases and J lost 5, with 8 bases in between. The germline V gene encodes CDR1 SGHTA and CDR2 FQGNSA. The CDR3 extends over 14 amino acids. CDR3 sequence: CASSLAQSDQPQHF. CDR3 DNA: TGTGCCAGCAGCTTAGCCCAGAGCGATCAGCCCCAGCATTTT.

V usage is TRBV28 and J usage is TRBJ2-7; D uncertain. In germline, CDR1 is MDHEN, CDR2 SYDVKM. Trimming removed 6 bases from V and 0 bases from J, with 9 bases in between. CDR3 length: 13 residues. DNA for the CDR3: TGTGCCAGCAGCTCCGGGTCCTCCTACGAGCAGTACTTC. Amino acids: CASSSGSSYEQYF.

As regards this clone: At one end the junction does not follow the germline gene, possibly because of a read error. The chain employs TRBV24-1 and TRBJ2-1; 12 nucleotides align to TRBD2. Per the germline V gene, CDR1 is KGHDR and CDR2 is SFDVKD. The CDR3 has 14 residues. The CDR3 DNA sequence: TGTGCTACCAGTCGGACTAGCGGGAACAATGAGCAGTTCTTC. It translates to CATSRTSGNNEQFF.

The chain couples TRBV19 to TRBJ2-1; perhaps TRBD2 as D (5 bases). V dropped 1 base and J dropped 5 bases, with 15 bases sitting between them. This CDR3 is built from 16 residues. Germline assignment: CDR1 LNHDA and CDR2 SQIVND (reference sequence). The CDR3 coding sequence is TGTGCCAGTAGTATAGGCCCGGGATACCTTCACAATGAGCAGTTCTTC. It specifies CASSIGPGYLHNEQFF.

The CDR3 here is CASSSVTETEAFF. CDR3 sequence (DNA): TGTGCCAGCAGCTCCGTGACTGAGACTGAAGCTTTCTTT. This chain joins TRBV7-2 and TRBJ1-1; D gene uncertain. The germline CDR1 and CDR2 sequences are SGHTA and FQGNSA. V shed 4 bases and J shed 5 bases, with 11 bases lying between them. The CDR3 runs 13 residues.

The chain links TRBV19 to TRBJ1-2, with D unclear. This CDR3 has 12 amino acids. Germline values: CDR1 LNHDA, CDR2 SQIVND (reference sequence). V shed 8 bases and J shed 4 bases, with 11 bases lying between them. CDR3 nucleotides: TGTGCCAGTTCCGCAGTCCGCTATGGCTACACCTTC. This translates into CASSAVRYGYTF.

Remarks on this clone: Compared with germline, one end of the junction differs, possibly owing to a read error. This chain joins TRBV3-1 (or the pseudogene TRBV3-2) and TRBJ2-3; perhaps TRBD2 as D (6 bases). The CDR3 has 13 amino acids. Germline V gene data show CDR1 as LGHDT and CDR2 as YNNKEL (reference sequence). In DNA, the CDR3 is TGTGCCAGCAGCCAGTCACCGGGACTTTGGGCGCATTTT. Translated: CASSQSPGLWAHF.

The chain has TRBV7-2 and TRBJ1-3, with TRBD1 matching over 10 bases. The germline V gene has CDR1 SGHTA and CDR2 FQGNSA. The CDR3 totals 15 residues. With 6 bases clipped from V and 4 bases from J, the junction kept 6 bases outside the gene matches. CDR3 DNA: TGTGCCAGCAGATGGGACAGGGGCTCAGGAAACACCATATATTTT. Translation gives CASRWDRGSGNTIYF.

This rearrangement joins TRBV28 to TRBJ1-2, with a weak D call TRBD1 (5 bases). Germline loops: CDR1 MDHEN, CDR2 SYDVKM. The CDR3 extends over 15 amino acids. V was shortened by 3 bases and J by 4 bases, with 15 bases between the two germline ends. In nucleotides, the CDR3 is TGTGCCAGCAGTTTGGTGAGGCGGGGCAGCTATGGCTACACCTTC. It codes for CASSLVRRGSYGYTF.

J is TRBJ1-2 and V is TRBV19, with D maybe TRBD1 (6 bases). Germline V gives CDR1 LNHDA, CDR2 SQIVND (reference sequence). V was shortened by 6 bases and J by 6 bases, with 20 bases between the two germline ends. The length of the CDR3 is 15 residues. CDR3 loop: CASSSPGASVDGYTF. The CDR3 region has the DNA TGTGCCAGTAGCAGCCCAGGGGCTTCGGTGGATGGCTACACCTTC.

The V call is TRBV19, the J call TRBJ1-5; 7 bases are a match to TRBD1. With V trimmed by 5 bases and J by 4 bases, 14 bases remained unmatched. The CDR3 totals 17 residues. Germline V gene data show CDR1 as LNHDA and CDR2 as SQIVND (reference sequence). The CDR3 DNA is TGTGCCAGTAGTCCATGGACAGGTCTCTTTCGGAATCAGCCCCAGCATTTT. Translation: CASSPWTGLFRNQPQHF.

The chain has TRBV6-5 and TRBJ1-5; D not certain. The V and J ends lost 8 bases and 2 bases respectively, with 10 bases between them. CDR3 size: 13 residues. Germline V gene lookup returns CDR1 MNHEY and CDR2 SVGAGI. The CDR3 sequence is CASDNRRNQPQHF. The CDR3 DNA sequence: TGTGCCAGCGACAACCGTCGCAATCAGCCCCAGCATTTT.

The V call is TRBV4-3, the J call TRBJ2-3; TRBD2 is a possible D gene (7 bases). The germline V gene has CDR1 LGHNA and CDR2 YSLEER. CDR3 length: 14 amino acids. Trimming removed 0 bases from V and 10 bases from J, with 14 bases in between. CDR3 sequence (DNA): TGCGCCAGCAGCCAAGAAGAGAGGGGGGGCGCGCAGTATTTT. This codes for CASSQEERGGAQYF.